In its sample, the clone carrying this T cell receptor beta chain was seen a few times. The sample originates from a study of blood T cell repertoires in COVID-19. Authors' data handling: The assay estimated nucleated cells by amplifying reference gene primers. Only in-frame clones appear in the TCRdb table, and some are missing; sequencing was by immunoSEQ multiplex PCR. V and J calls and clone size are as listed in that table; D and trimming were resolved from the DNA. The table includes around 120,000 clones, roughly 89% detected once. Seattle patients were enrolled while actively infected and followed longitudinally. Trimming cost V 4 bases and J 4 bases; bases outside gene matches: 1. Germline V gives CDR1 SGHDT, CDR2 YYEEEE. The CDR3 is made up of 13 amino acids.

This chain uses TRBV5-6 with TRBJ2-5; 10 positions agree with TRBD1. The sequenced sample was peripheral blood. The sequence derives from a woman aged 55 to 70 with COVID-19, enrolled during active disease. The CDR3 reads CASSGTGVETQYF. The CDR3 nucleotides read TGTGCCAGCAGCGGGACAGGGGTAGAGACCCAGTACTTC. The variable domain in full, completed from reference TRBV5-6 and TRBJ2-5, reads DAGVTQSPTHLIKTRGQQVTLRCSPKSGHDTVSWYQQALGQGPQFIFQYYEEEERQRGNFPDRFSGHQFPNYSSELNVNALLLGDSALYLCASSGTGVETQYFGPGTRLLVL.